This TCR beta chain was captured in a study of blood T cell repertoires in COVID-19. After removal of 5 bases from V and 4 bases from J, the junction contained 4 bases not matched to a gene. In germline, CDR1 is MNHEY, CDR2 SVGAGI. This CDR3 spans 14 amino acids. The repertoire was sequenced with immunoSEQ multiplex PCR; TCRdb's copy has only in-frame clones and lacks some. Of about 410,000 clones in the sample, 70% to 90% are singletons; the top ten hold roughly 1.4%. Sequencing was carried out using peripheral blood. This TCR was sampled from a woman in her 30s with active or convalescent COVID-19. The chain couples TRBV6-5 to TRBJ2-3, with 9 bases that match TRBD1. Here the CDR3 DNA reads TGTGCCAGCAGTACAGGGGGCGCGGCAGATACGCAGTATTTT. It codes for CASSTGGAADTQYF.